A selection of T cell receptor beta chains follows, all from one sample in a study of cytomegalovirus exposure and HLA in healthy donors. Here immunoSEQ multiplex PCR was the method, and the copy in TCRdb shows in-frame clones only, minus some. This sample has roughly 200,000 clones, with roughly 79% found just once. Sequenced: PBMCs. Every receptor here comes from a male donor in good health and CMV-seronegative. Each CDR3 is given with its conserved first and last residue. The D gene is left open where the match is weak. Clone size is stated in some rows and not others, as once, few, many or a class when expanded.

TGCGCCAGCAGGGTACAGGGGTACGGCGCTAACTATGGCTACACCTTC | CASRVQGYGANYGYTF | TRBV23-1 | TRBD1 | TRBJ1-2 | -
TGTGCCAGTAGTATAGGGACTATAGAGCAGTTCTTC | CASSIGTIEQFF | TRBV19 | - | TRBJ2-1 | once
TGTGCTAGTGGTTTTAGCGGGAGTAGTGAGCAGTTCTTC | CASGFSGSSEQFF | TRBV12-5 | TRBD2 | TRBJ2-1 | -
TGTGCCAGCAGCCAAGGAGTCAGGGGGGCAGGTGGAAACACCATATATTTT | CASSQGVRGAGGNTIYF | TRBV4-2 | TRBD1 | TRBJ1-3 | -
TGTGCCAGCAGTTACTCGGGGACAGGCAATCAGCCCCAGCATTTT | CASSYSGTGNQPQHF | TRBV6-5 | TRBD1 | TRBJ1-5 | -
TGTGCCAGCAGGGGCAGAGGGACTACAGATACGCAGTATTTT | CASRGRGTTDTQYF | TRBV28 | - | TRBJ2-3 | -
TGTGCCAGCAGCATTGCCGGACAGGGAGGCTATGGCTACACCTTC | CASSIAGQGGYGYTF | TRBV7-2 | TRBD1 | TRBJ1-2 | few
TGCGCCAGCAGCTTGGCCGGGACTAGCCTGTTCTTC | CASSLAGTSLFF | TRBV5-1 | TRBD2 | TRBJ2-1 | few
TGTGCCAGCAGCGGCGACAGGGAGCGGAACTATGGCTACACCTTC | CASSGDRERNYGYTF | TRBV7-2 | TRBD1 | TRBJ1-2 | -
TGTGCCAGCAGTCTTCAGATCCAAGAGACCCAGTACTTC | CASSLQIQETQYF | TRBV27 | - | TRBJ2-5 | -
TGTGCCATCAGTGAGCCACTAGCGGGGGGTGGAACAGATACGCAGTATTTT | CAISEPLAGGGTDTQYF | TRBV10-3 | TRBD2 | TRBJ2-3 | -
TGTGCCTGGAGTGTAGGAGGGGCCGGCTACACCTTC | CAWSVGGAGYTF | TRBV30 | - | TRBJ1-2 | -
TGTGCCAGCGGGGCCCAGGGGGCGTTGAGCAATCAGCCCCAGCATTTT | CASGAQGALSNQPQHF | TRBV7-2 | TRBD1 | TRBJ1-5 | -
TGTGCCAGCAGTAGGACAGGGACCTACGAGCAGTACTTC | CASSRTGTYEQYF | TRBV6-6 | TRBD1 | TRBJ2-7 | few
TGTGCCAGTAGTATAGCAGGGGTCAATGAGCAGTTCTTC | CASSIAGVNEQFF | TRBV19 | - | TRBJ2-1 | -
TGTGCCAGCAGTGGAACGGGACTAGCGGGAGGTGAGCAGTTCTTC | CASSGTGLAGGEQFF | TRBV2 | TRBD2 | TRBJ2-1 | -
TGTGCCAGCAGCCGGCCCCAGGGCGGTAGGGTAAGGGCTTTCTTT | CASSRPQGGRVRAFF | TRBV6-6 | - | TRBJ1-1 | -
TGTGCCAGCAGTACGCAGGGGAGTACGGCTGAAGCTTTCTTT | CASSTQGSTAEAFF | TRBV6-1 | - | TRBJ1-1 | -
TGTGCCAGCAGCCTGGGCGCTGTAGGGACCCAGTACTTC | CASSLGAVGTQYF | TRBV11-3 | - | TRBJ2-5 | -
TGTGCCAGCACCCAGGGGTGGACGGGGCAGCCCCAGCATTTT | CASTQGWTGQPQHF | TRBV6-6 | - | TRBJ1-5 | -
TGTGCCAGCAGTGGGCAGGGTTATAGCAATCAGCCCCAGCATTTT | CASSGQGYSNQPQHF | TRBV6-6 | - | TRBJ1-5 | -
TGTGCCCGCCAGGGTATTGGAAACACCATATATTTT | CARQGIGNTIYF | TRBV30 | - | TRBJ1-3 | -
TGCGCCAGCAGCCTCAACCCCGCCGGGACTAGCGGCAACAATGAGCAGTTCTTC | CASSLNPAGTSGNNEQFF | TRBV4-1 | TRBD2 | TRBJ2-1 | -
TGCGCCAGCAGCCAACTAGGCGCCACAGGGGCGCAACTTACCTATGGCTACACCTTC | CASSQLGATGAQLTYGYTF | TRBV4-3 | TRBD1 | TRBJ1-2 | -
TGTGCCAGCAGCCCAGGACAGGGAAACACTGAAGCTTTCTTT | CASSPGQGNTEAFF | TRBV7-9 | TRBD1 | TRBJ1-1 | -
TGTGCCTGGAGTGTAACAGAAAACTATGGCTACACCTTC | CAWSVTENYGYTF | TRBV30 | - | TRBJ1-2 | -
TGTGCCAGCAGCTTAACGTGGACTACAGATACGCAGTATTTT | CASSLTWTTDTQYF | TRBV7-3 | - | TRBJ2-3 | few
TGCGCCAGCAGCCAAGATCTAAATGAGCAGTTCTTC | CASSQDLNEQFF | TRBV4-1 | - | TRBJ2-1 | -
TGTGCCAGCAGTAGACAGGGGGCGAACAATCAGCCCCAGCATTTT | CASSRQGANNQPQHF | TRBV6-5 | TRBD1 | TRBJ1-5 | -
TGTGCCAGCAGTTTGGGCGGGACAGTATTCCTGGCCCAGTACTTC | CASSLGGTVFLAQYF | TRBV28 | - | TRBJ2-5 | few
TGTGCCAGCAGTTCCGGGACTCTCCATGGCTACACCTTC | CASSSGTLHGYTF | TRBV28 | - | TRBJ1-2 | -
TGTGCCAGCAGCTTAGAGACAGGGGCCTCAACTAACACTGAAGCTTTCTTT | CASSLETGASTNTEAFF | TRBV11-1 | TRBD1 | TRBJ1-1 | -
TGCGCCAGCAGTGAGTTGACAGCTAACTATGGCTACACCTTC | CASSELTANYGYTF | TRBV10-2 | - | TRBJ1-2 | few
TGTGCCATCAGTGAGCGAGGAACCGGGGAGCTGTTTTTT | CAISERGTGELFF | TRBV10-3 | - | TRBJ2-2 | -
TGTGCCAGCAGCTTAGCGCACCTAGCGGGGAGGACCTACGAGCAGTACTTC | CASSLAHLAGRTYEQYF | TRBV7-2 | TRBD2 | TRBJ2-7 | -
TGTGCCAGCAGCTCCCCGGGGACAGATACGCAGTATTTT | CASSSPGTDTQYF | TRBV11-2 | - | TRBJ2-3 | -
TGTGCCAGCAGCTATCGGGGGGCGGGAGGATACGAGCAGTACTTC | CASSYRGAGGYEQYF | TRBV7-2 | TRBD2 | TRBJ2-7 | -
TGTGCCTGGAGTGAGCACGAGCAGTACTTC | CAWSEHEQYF | TRBV30 | - | TRBJ2-7 | -
TGTGCCAGTAGTATACCTCCAGGTTCTGGGGCCAACGTCCTGACTTTC | CASSIPPGSGANVLTF | TRBV19 | - | TRBJ2-6 | -
TGCAGCGCCGCCGGGGGGAGCTCCTACAATGAGCAGTTCTTC | CSAAGGSSYNEQFF | TRBV29-1 | TRBD2 | TRBJ2-1 | -
TGTGCCACCGGGACAGGGGCCCCACCCCTCCACTTT | CATGTGAPPLHF | TRBV28 | TRBD1 | TRBJ1-6 | -
TGTGCCAGCAGCCCAAGACAGGGCACAGATACGCAGTATTTT | CASSPRQGTDTQYF | TRBV7-6 | - | TRBJ2-3 | once
TGTGCCTGGTATCAGGGTGGCTCTGGAAACACCATATATTTT | CAWYQGGSGNTIYF | TRBV30 | - | TRBJ1-3 | -
TGCGCCAGCAGCCAAGTTCCTGACTTTAATCAGCCCCAGCATTTT | CASSQVPDFNQPQHF | TRBV4-1 | - | TRBJ1-5 | -
TGTGCCAGCACCCCGGGACTAGCGGGGGGGATCACAGATACGCAGTATTTT | CASTPGLAGGITDTQYF | TRBV27 | TRBD2 | TRBJ2-3 | -
TGTGCCAGTAGGGGGGAGGGTCAAGAGACCCAGTACTTC | CASRGEGQETQYF | TRBV19 | TRBD2 | TRBJ2-5 | -
TGTGCCAGCAGCCACACCCGACAGGGTCGATCACCCCTCCACTTT | CASSHTRQGRSPLHF | TRBV28 | TRBD1 | TRBJ1-6 | -
TGTGCCAGCAGCTTAGACGGGGAAAATTGGCCCCAGCATTTT | CASSLDGENWPQHF | TRBV7-9 | - | TRBJ1-5 | -
TGTGCCAGCAGCTTAGGAGTTTATAGCAATCAGCCCCAGCATTTT | CASSLGVYSNQPQHF | TRBV7-8 | - | TRBJ1-5 | -
TGTGCCAGCACCGTGAGGACTACTAACCAAGAGACCCAGTACTTC | CASTVRTTNQETQYF | TRBV7-6 | - | TRBJ2-5 | -
TGTGCCACCACGGGACAGATGGGTTCACCCCTCCACTTT | CATTGQMGSPLHF | TRBV25-1 | TRBD1 | TRBJ1-6 | -